What follows are 29 T cell receptor beta chains derived from one specimen sequenced in a study of cytomegalovirus exposure and HLA in healthy donors. Vbeta (60) and Jbeta (13) primers were used in the PCR. Only in-frame clones appear in the TCRdb table, and some are missing; sequencing was by immunoSEQ multiplex PCR. The sample shows some 120,000 clones, about 80% of them seen only once. Sequences were obtained from PBMCs. Every receptor here comes from a man aged 25 to 45 in good health and CMV-seronegative.

This clone was seen a single time. J is TRBJ2-7 and V is TRBV7-9; 7 bases line up with TRBD1. Germline trimming cut 7 bases from V and 4 bases from J; bases unmatched to any gene: 16. The CDR3 covers 16 residues. The germline V gene has CDR1 SEHNR and CDR2 FQNEAQ (reference sequence). CDR3 in DNA: TGTGCCAGCAAAGAAGGATCGACAGGGATCGGGTACGAGCAGTACTTC. It codes for CASKEGSTGIGYEQYF.

The V gene is TRBV10-3, the J gene TRBJ1-1, with no clear D. This CDR3 has 13 residues. Germline values: CDR1 ENHRY, CDR2 SYGVKD. V lost 10 bases and J 3 bases, leaving 15 bases between the germline ends. CDR3 DNA: TGTGCCAGCAGCCGGGGAATGGACACTGAAGCTTTCTTT. It translates to CASSRGMDTEAFF.

V is TRBV21-1 and J is TRBJ2-7; the tabulated D call, TRBD1, remains unverified against the DNA. TRBV21-1 is a known pseudogene. The CDR3 has 15 residues. In DNA, the CDR3 is TGTGCCAGCAGCAAAGCGAGAGAGGACACCTACGAGCAGTACTTC. It specifies CASSKAREDTYEQYF.

V gene TRBV18 combines with J gene TRBJ2-7, with 7 positions matching TRBD1. This CDR3 region has 15 residues. Per germline, CDR1 KGHSH and CDR2 LQKENI. With 4 bases clipped from V and 2 bases from J, the junction kept 8 bases outside the gene matches. CDR3 sequence: CASSRGQVRTYEQYF. For the CDR3, the DNA is TGTGCCAGCTCACGTGGACAGGTCCGAACCTACGAGCAGTACTTC.

The chain couples TRBV10-3 to TRBJ2-7; D is unclear. Germline V gene lookup returns CDR1 ENHRY and CDR2 SYGVKD. With 4 bases removed from V and 2 bases from J, the gap between germline ends came to 12 bases. The CDR3 length is 14 residues. The CDR3 sequence: CAISGALGPYEQYF. DNA of the CDR3: TGTGCCATCAGTGGGGCCCTGGGCCCCTACGAGCAGTACTTC.

This sequence joins TRBV6-1 and TRBJ1-1; perhaps TRBD1 as D (5 bases). Germline loops: CDR1 MNHNS, CDR2 SASEGT. The V end lost 8 bases, the J end lost 0 bases, and 13 bases lay between the germline ends. The CDR3 totals 14 residues. The CDR3 protein is CASQGRAVNTEAFF. Written as DNA, the CDR3 is TGTGCCAGCCAGGGAAGGGCGGTGAACACTGAAGCTTTCTTT.

The DNA for the CDR3 is TGCAGCGTTGAAGACCAGACAGACATGAACACTGAAGCTTTCTTT. Translated, it gives CSVEDQTDMNTEAFF. The genes are TRBV29-1 and TRBJ1-1, with D possibly TRBD1 on 5 matching bases. The germline V and J ends were trimmed by 0 bases and 0 bases, with 11 bases remaining between them. CDR3 size: 15 residues. The germline CDR1 and CDR2 sequences are SQVTM and ANQGSEA.

This sequence joins TRBV5-1 and TRBJ2-5, with D hard to call. The CDR3 contains 13 residues. Trimming took 1 base from V and 4 from J, leaving 8 bases between them. The V gene's germline CDR1 is SGHRS and CDR2 YFSETQ. CDR3 nucleotides: TGCGCCAGCAGCTTGTTTTTGGCAGAGACCCAGTACTTC. Amino acids: CASSLFLAETQYF.

The gene calls are TRBV2 and TRBJ2-7, with D possibly matching TRBD2 (7 bases). CDR3 length equals 15 residues. Germline CDR1 and CDR2: SNHLY and FYNNEI. The ends were cut back, 0 bases at V and 6 bases at J, with 15 bases in the middle. The DNA of the CDR3 is TGTGCCAGCAGTGAAGCGGGGGGGCTTCGATTCGAGCAGTACTTC. It encodes CASSEAGGLRFEQYF.

The chain has TRBV5-1 and TRBJ2-7, with 7 bases that match TRBD1. Looked up from germline, CDR1 is SGHRS and CDR2 is YFSETQ. The CDR3 runs to 16 residues. Trimming removed 4 bases from V and 3 bases from J; junction bases left unmatched: 13. CDR3 nucleotide sequence: TGCGCCAGCAGCCGACAGGGCTCTTATATAGACTACGAGCAGTACTTC. Translated, it gives CASSRQGSYIDYEQYF.

This chain uses TRBV27 with TRBJ2-5; D unclear. Near its end, the DNA agrees better with TRBJ2-7, so the J call may be wrong. CDR3 length: 13 amino acids. Germline lookup yields CDR1 MNHEY and CDR2 SMNVEV (reference sequence). CDR3 bases: TGTGCCAGCAGTTCGCGCCCGCCCTACGAGCAGTACTTC. Its translation: CASSSRPPYEQYF.

V gene TRBV27 combines with J gene TRBJ2-5, with 9 bases aligning to TRBD1. Matching the DNA end better, TRBJ2-7 makes the J call doubtful. There are 14 residues in the CDR3. Germline loops: CDR1 MNHEY, CDR2 SMNVEV (reference sequence). The CDR3 nucleotides read TGTGCCAGCAGTCACGGACAGGGGAAGTACGAGCAGTACTTC. This encodes CASSHGQGKYEQYF.

This clone was found once. Within the sample, other DNA sequences also encode this same CDR3. The chain uses TRBV6-6 and TRBJ1-1; D ambiguous. The CDR3 is made up of 13 amino acids. V was pared by 2 bases and J by 1 base, with 5 bases between. Germline CDR1 and CDR2: MNHNY and SVGAGI (reference sequence). The chain's CDR3 is CASSYGRNTEAFF. CDR3 sequence (DNA): TGTGCCAGCAGTTACGGGCGGAACACTGAAGCTTTCTTT.

A word on this clone: Other DNA sequences within the sample encode an identical CDR3. The V and J genes are TRBV5-1 and TRBJ1-1; D is perhaps TRBD1 (5 bases). V shed 0 bases and J shed 2 bases, with 8 bases lying between them. The CDR3 is made up of 14 amino acids. CDR1 and CDR2 (germline): SGHRS, YFSETQ. The CDR3 DNA sequence: TGCGCCAGCAGCTTGGGGGGCCCTAACACTGAAGCTTTCTTT. It yields the protein CASSLGGPNTEAFF.

This clone was detected only a few times. The V and J genes are TRBV28 and TRBJ1-1; the D is unclear. Looked up from germline, CDR1 is MDHEN and CDR2 is SYDVKM. V dropped 7 bases and J dropped 6 bases, with 15 bases sitting between them. The CDR3 has 13 residues. The CDR3, as DNA: TGTGCCAGCACCATGACGGGAGGCGCTGAAGCTTTCTTT. Its translation: CASTMTGGAEAFF.

V is TRBV27 and J is TRBJ1-3; D is ambiguous. The germline V gene encodes CDR1 MNHEY and CDR2 SMNVEV (reference sequence). This CDR3 has 17 amino acids. V shed 4 bases and J shed 0 bases, with 16 bases lying between them. The CDR3 bases are TGTGCCAGCAGTTCTCTTGAGGTGGCGACCTCTGGAAACACCATATATTTT. This codes for CASSSLEVATSGNTIYF.

The chain is built from TRBV5-1 and TRBJ2-1; 8 nucleotides match TRBD1. V lost 4 bases and J lost 1; bases outside the gene matches: 7. Germline CDR1 SGHRS, CDR2 YFSETQ. This CDR3 has 16 amino acids. In DNA form, the CDR3 reads TGCGCCAGCAGCCCCGGACAGGGTGAATCCTACAATGAGCAGTTCTTC. This sequence encodes CASSPGQGESYNEQFF.

This clone was picked up one time. The chain combines TRBV25-1 with TRBJ2-1; TRBD2 aligns across 14 bases. The length of the CDR3 is 15 residues. V trimming: 5 bases; J trimming: 10 bases; junction bases outside the gene matches: 7. Looked up from germline, CDR1 is MGHDK and CDR2 is SYGVNS. This chain's CDR3 is CASSHGTSGRREQFF. CDR3 nucleotide sequence: TGTGCCAGCAGTCACGGGACTAGCGGGAGAAGGGAGCAGTTCTTC.

The J gene is TRBJ1-5, the V gene TRBV7-2, with 8 positions matching TRBD1. CDR3 size: 18 residues. The V gene's germline CDR1 is SGHTA and CDR2 FQGNSA. Losses at the gene ends were 2 bases for V and 7 bases for J; bases not matched to a gene: 16. CDR3 sequence (DNA): TGTGCCAGCAGCTTACATGCACCGGGACAGGAGGTTCGGCAGCCCCAGCATTTT. This sequence encodes CASSLHAPGQEVRQPQHF.

The V and J genes are TRBV7-6 and TRBJ2-5; 9 nucleotides match TRBD2. The germline gives CDR1 SGHVS, CDR2 FNYEAQ. Trimming removed 1 base from V and 6 bases from J; junction bases left unmatched: 18. The CDR3 sequence is 19 residues long. CDR3 DNA: TGTGCCAGCAGCTTAGGGCTAGCGGGAACTAAGGCGGGTTTGAAGACCCAGTACTTC. Translating it yields CASSLGLAGTKAGLKTQYF.

The rearrangement links TRBV15 to TRBJ2-5; D may be TRBD2 (5 bases). Germline V gene data show CDR1 as LNHNV and CDR2 as YYDKDF (reference sequence). The V and J ends lost 2 bases and 5 bases respectively, with 15 bases between them. The CDR3 loop spans 15 amino acids. The CDR3 sequence is CATSRSWGSGETQYF. DNA of the CDR3: TGTGCCACCAGCAGATCCTGGGGATCGGGGGAGACCCAGTACTTC.

V is TRBV11-3 and J is TRBJ2-7; 8 nucleotides line up with TRBD1. V lost 5 bases to trimming and J lost 3 bases; unmatched junction nucleotides: 6. Germline CDR1 reads SGHNT; CDR2 reads YENEEA. The CDR3 runs to 14 residues. CDR3 nucleotide sequence: TGTGCCAGCAGCCCTCGGGGACAGGACTACGAGCAGTACTTC. Its translation: CASSPRGQDYEQYF.

V and J are TRBV9 and TRBJ2-7; 9 bases line up with TRBD1. Germline V gives CDR1 SGDLS, CDR2 YYNGEE. V was clipped by 3 bases and J by 3 bases; unmatched bases: 7. The length of the CDR3 is 15 residues. CDR3 bases: TGTGCCAGCAGCGAGACAGGGGGAGCCAACTACGAGCAGTACTTC. It encodes CASSETGGANYEQYF.

This clone was recorded once. The gene calls are TRBV11-3 and TRBJ2-5; D ambiguous. V was shortened by 5 bases and J by 5 bases, with 6 bases between the two germline ends. Germline values: CDR1 SGHNT, CDR2 YENEEA. The CDR3 has 11 amino acids. The CDR3 sequence: CASSDGETQYF. CDR3 bases: TGTGCCAGCAGCGACGGGGAGACCCAGTACTTC. The whole variable domain, filled in from reference TRBV11-3 and TRBJ2-5, reads EAGVVQSPRYKIIEKKQPVAFWCNPISGHNTLYWYLQNLGQGPELLIRYENEEAVDDSQLPKDRFSAERLKGVDSTLKIQPAELGDSAVYLCASSDGETQYFGPGTRLLVL.

The chain recombines TRBV2 with TRBJ2-3, with TRBD2 identical over 7 bases. Germline values: CDR1 SNHLY, CDR2 FYNNEI. This CDR3 has 17 amino acids. J was trimmed by 2 bases and V by 6 bases; bases with no gene match: 14. For the CDR3, the DNA is TGTGCCAGCAGAACACGGGCTGGGGGGGGATCCACAGATACGCAGTATTTT. It is translated as CASRTRAGGGSTDTQYF.

This chain uses TRBV9 with TRBJ1-2, with 10 bases lining up with TRBD1. CDR3 size: 15 residues. From germline, CDR1 is SGDLS and CDR2 YYNGEE. The ends lost 4 bases at V and 7 bases at J; junction bases unmatched: 10. CDR3 sequence reads: CASSLMTGGVLGYTF. The CDR3 region has the DNA TGTGCCAGCAGCTTGATGACAGGGGGCGTTCTTGGCTACACCTTC.

V usage is TRBV7-2 and J usage is TRBJ2-7, with a possible D match to TRBD2 (6 bases). V was pared by 1 base and J by 2 bases, with 12 bases between. Germline assignment: CDR1 SGHTA and CDR2 FQGNSA. The length of the CDR3 is 15 residues. CDR3: CASSLGLARTYEQYF. The CDR3 coding sequence is TGTGCCAGCAGCTTAGGTCTAGCGAGGACCTACGAGCAGTACTTC.

The CDR3 DNA reads as TGTGCCAGCAGCCCCCCGGGACAGATCGACACAGATACGCAGTATTTT. The encoded protein is CASSPPGQIDTDTQYF. This chain uses TRBV14 with TRBJ2-3; 7 positions match TRBD1. CDR1 is SGHDN and CDR2 is FVKESK in the germline V gene. There are 16 residues in the CDR3. V lost 4 bases and J lost 2; bases outside the gene matches: 9.

The rearrangement links TRBV5-4 to TRBJ2-7; 8 nucleotides align to TRBD1. The germline gives CDR1 SGHNT, CDR2 YYREEE (reference sequence). J was trimmed by 3 bases and V by 1 base; bases with no gene match: 0. The CDR3 totals 13 residues. CDR3 loop: CASSLTGGYEQYF. CDR3 nucleotides: TGTGCCAGCAGCTTGACAGGGGGCTACGAGCAGTACTTC.